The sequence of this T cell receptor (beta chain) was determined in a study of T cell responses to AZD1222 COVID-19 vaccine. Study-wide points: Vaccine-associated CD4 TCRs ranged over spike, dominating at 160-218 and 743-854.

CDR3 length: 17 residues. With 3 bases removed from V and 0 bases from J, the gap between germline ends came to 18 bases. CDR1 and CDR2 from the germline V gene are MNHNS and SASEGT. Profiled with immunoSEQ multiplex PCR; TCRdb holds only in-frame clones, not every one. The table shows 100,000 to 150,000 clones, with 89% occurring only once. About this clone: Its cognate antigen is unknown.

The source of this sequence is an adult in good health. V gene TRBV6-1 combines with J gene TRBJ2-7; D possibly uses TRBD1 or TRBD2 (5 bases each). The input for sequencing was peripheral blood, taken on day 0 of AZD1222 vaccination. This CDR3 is CASSDPRSGTVSYEQYF. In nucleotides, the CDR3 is TGTGCCAGCAGTGATCCCAGGTCCGGGACCGTCTCCTACGAGCAGTACTTC.